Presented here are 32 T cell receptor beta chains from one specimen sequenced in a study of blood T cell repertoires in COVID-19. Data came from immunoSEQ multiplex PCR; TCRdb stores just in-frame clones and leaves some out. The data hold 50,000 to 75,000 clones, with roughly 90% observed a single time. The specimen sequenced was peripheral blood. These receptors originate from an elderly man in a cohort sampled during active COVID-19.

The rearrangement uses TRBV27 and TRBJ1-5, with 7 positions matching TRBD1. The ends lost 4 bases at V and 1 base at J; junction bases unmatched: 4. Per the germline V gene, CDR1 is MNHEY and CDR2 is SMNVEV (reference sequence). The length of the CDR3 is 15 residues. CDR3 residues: CASSSDRASNQPQHF. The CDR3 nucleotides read TGTGCCAGCAGTTCCGACAGGGCGAGCAATCAGCCCCAGCATTTT.

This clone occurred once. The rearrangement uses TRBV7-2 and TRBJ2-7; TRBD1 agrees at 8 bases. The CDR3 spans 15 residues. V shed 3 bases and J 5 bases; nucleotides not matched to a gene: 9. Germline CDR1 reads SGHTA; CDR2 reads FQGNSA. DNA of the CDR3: TGTGCCAGCAGCTTGAGTACAGGGGGTTTTAACGAGCAGTACTTC. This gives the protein CASSLSTGGFNEQYF.

The CDR3 protein is CASSQAGTGAYNEQFF. CDR3 DNA sequence: TGTGCCAGCAGCCAAGCCGGGACAGGGGCCTACAATGAGCAGTTCTTC. The rearrangement uses TRBV4-2 and TRBJ2-1; 10 bases are a match to TRBD1. CDR3 length: 16 amino acids. Trimming took 1 base from V and 2 from J; bases not matched to a gene: 2. Germline lookup yields CDR1 LGHNA and CDR2 YNFKEQ.

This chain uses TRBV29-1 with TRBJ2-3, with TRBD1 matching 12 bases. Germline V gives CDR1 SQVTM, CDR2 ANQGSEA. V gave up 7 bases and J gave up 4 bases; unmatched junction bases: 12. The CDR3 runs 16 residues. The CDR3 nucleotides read TGCAGCGCTGGGACAGGGGGCCTTGTAAGGGCAGATACGCAGTATTTT. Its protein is CSAGTGGLVRADTQYF.

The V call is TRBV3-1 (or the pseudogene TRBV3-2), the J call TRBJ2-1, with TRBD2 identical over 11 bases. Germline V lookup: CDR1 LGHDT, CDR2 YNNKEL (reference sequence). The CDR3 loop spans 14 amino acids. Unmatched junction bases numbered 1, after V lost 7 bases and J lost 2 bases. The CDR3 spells CASKTSGAYNEQFF. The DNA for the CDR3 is TGTGCCAGCAAGACTAGCGGGGCCTACAATGAGCAGTTCTTC.

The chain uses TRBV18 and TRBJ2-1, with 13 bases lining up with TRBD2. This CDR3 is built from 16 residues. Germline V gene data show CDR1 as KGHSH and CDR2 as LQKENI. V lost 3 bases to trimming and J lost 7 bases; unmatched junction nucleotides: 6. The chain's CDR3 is CASSPPTSGGRNEQFF. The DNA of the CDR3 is TGTGCCAGCTCACCTCCGACTAGCGGGGGGCGGAATGAGCAGTTCTTC. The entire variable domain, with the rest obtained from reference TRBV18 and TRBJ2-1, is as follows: NAGVMQNPRHLVRRRGQEARLRCSPMKGHSHVYWYRQLPEEGLKFMVYLQKENIIDESGMPKERFSAEFPKEGPSILRIQQVVRGDSAAYFCASSPPTSGGRNEQFFGPGTRLTVL.

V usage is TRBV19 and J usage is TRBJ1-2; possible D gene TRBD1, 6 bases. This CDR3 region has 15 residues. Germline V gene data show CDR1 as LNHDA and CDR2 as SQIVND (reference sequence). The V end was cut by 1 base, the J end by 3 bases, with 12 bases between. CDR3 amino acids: CASSIVGAQDYGYTF. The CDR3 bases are TGTGCCAGTAGTATAGTGGGGGCGCAGGACTATGGCTACACCTTC.

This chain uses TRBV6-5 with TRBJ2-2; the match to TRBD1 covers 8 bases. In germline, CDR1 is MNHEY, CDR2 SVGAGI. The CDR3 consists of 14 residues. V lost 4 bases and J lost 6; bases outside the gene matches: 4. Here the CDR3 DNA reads TGTGCCAGCAGTTTGACAGGGGAGGCCGGGGAGCTGTTTTTT. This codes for CASSLTGEAGELFF.

CDR3 loop: CASSPQGGISETQYF. The CDR3 bases are TGCGCCAGCAGCCCCCAGGGGGGTATTTCAGAGACCCAGTACTTC. The gene calls are TRBV5-1 and TRBJ2-5; a possible D gene is TRBD1 (7 bases). CDR1 is SGHRS, CDR2 YFSETQ, per germline. The CDR3 is 15 residues long. Trimming took off 4 bases at V and 4 bases at J, with 17 bases between the two ends.

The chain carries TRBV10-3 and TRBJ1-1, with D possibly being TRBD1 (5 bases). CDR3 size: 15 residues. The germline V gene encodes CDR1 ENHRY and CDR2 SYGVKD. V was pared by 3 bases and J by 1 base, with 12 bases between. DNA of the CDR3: TGTGCCATCAGTGACCCGGGACTCAGGAACACTGAAGCTTTCTTT. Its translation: CAISDPGLRNTEAFF.

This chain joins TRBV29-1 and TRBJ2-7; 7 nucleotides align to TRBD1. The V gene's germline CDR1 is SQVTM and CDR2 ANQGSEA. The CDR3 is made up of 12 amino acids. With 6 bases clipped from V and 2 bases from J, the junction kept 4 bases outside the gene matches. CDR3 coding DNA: TGCAGCGTGCGACAGGGTACCTACGAGCAGTACTTC. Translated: CSVRQGTYEQYF.

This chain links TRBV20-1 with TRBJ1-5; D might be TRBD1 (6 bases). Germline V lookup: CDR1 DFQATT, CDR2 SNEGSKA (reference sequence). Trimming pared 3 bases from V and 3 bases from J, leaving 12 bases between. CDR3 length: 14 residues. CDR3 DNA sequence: TGCAGTGCTAGTCGACAGGACCACAATCAGCCCCAGCATTTT. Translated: CSASRQDHNQPQHF.

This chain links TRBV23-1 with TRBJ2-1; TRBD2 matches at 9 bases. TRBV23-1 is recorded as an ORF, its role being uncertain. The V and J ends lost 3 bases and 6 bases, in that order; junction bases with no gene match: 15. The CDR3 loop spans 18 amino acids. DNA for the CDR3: TGCGCCAGCAGTCAGCACCTACTAGCGGGTATCCGTGGCAATGAGCAGTTCTTC. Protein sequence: CASSQHLLAGIRGNEQFF.

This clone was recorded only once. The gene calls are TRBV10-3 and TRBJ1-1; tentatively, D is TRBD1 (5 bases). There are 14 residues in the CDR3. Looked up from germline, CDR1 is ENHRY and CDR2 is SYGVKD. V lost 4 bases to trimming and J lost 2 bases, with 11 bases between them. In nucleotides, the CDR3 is TGTGCCATCAGTGGGCAGGGTCAAAACACTGAAGCTTTCTTT. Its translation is CAISGQGQNTEAFF.

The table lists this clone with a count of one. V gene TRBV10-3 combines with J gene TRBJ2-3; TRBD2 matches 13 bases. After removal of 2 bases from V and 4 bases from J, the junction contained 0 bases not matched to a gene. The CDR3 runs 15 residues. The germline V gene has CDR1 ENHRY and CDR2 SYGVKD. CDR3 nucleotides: TGTGCCATCAGTGAGGGACTAGCGGGAGCAGATACGCAGTATTTT. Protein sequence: CAISEGLAGADTQYF.

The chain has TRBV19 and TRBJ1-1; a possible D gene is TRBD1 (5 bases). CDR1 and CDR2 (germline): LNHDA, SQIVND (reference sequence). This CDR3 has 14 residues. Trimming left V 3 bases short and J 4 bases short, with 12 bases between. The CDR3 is CASSMAGRGTEAFF. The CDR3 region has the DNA TGTGCCAGTAGTATGGCAGGGAGGGGCACTGAAGCTTTCTTT.

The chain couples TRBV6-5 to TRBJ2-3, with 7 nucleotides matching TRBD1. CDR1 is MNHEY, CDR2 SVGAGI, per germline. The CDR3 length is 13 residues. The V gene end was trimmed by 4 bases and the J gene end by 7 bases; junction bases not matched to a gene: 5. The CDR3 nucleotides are TGTGCCAGCAGTTCGCACAGGGGAAATACGCAGTATTTT. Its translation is CASSSHRGNTQYF.

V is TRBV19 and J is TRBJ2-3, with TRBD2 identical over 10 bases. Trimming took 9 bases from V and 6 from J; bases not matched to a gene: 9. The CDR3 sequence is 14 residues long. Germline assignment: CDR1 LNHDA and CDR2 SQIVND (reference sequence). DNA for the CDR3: TGTGCCAGCAGCAGCGGGGGGGCCGGCGATACGCAGTATTTT. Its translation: CASSSGGAGDTQYF.

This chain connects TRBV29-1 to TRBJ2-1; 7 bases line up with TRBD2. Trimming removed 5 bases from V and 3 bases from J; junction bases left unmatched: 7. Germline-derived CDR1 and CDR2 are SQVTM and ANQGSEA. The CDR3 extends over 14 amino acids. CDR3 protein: CSVSGKADYNEQFF. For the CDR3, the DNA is TGCAGCGTTAGCGGGAAGGCTGACTACAATGAGCAGTTCTTC.

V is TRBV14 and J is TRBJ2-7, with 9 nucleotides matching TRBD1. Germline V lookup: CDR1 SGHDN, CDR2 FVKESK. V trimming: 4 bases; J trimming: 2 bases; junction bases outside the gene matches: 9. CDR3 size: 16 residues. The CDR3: CASSLQPGQGPYEQYF. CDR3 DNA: TGTGCCAGCAGCCTCCAGCCGGGACAGGGACCCTACGAGCAGTACTTC.

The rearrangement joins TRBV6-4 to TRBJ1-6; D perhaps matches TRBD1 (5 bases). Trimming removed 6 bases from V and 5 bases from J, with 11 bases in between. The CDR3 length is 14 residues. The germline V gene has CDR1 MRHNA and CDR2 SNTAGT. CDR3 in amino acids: CASREEGNNSPLHF. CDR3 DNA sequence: TGTGCCAGCAGAGAGGAGGGGAATAATTCACCCCTCCACTTT.

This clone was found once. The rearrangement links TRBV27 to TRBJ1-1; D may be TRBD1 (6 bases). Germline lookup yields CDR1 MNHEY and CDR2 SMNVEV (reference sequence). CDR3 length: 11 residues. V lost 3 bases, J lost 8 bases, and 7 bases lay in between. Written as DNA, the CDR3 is TGTGCCAGCAGTTTGCAGGGGGAAGCTTTCTTT. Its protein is CASSLQGEAFF.

This chain's CDR3 is CASSLRTGVGYTF. Written as DNA, the CDR3 is TGTGCCAGCAGCCTCCGGACAGGGGTTGGCTACACCTTC. The chain carries TRBV3-1 (or the pseudogene TRBV3-2) and TRBJ1-2, with 9 bases aligning to TRBD1. Germline CDR1 and CDR2: LGHDT and YNNKEL (reference sequence). This CDR3 has 13 residues. The J segment lost 7 bases and the V segment lost 4 bases, leaving 4 bases of the junction unmatched.

CDR3 nucleotides: TGTGCCAGCTCACCACAGCAGGGGGCATCAACTGAAGCTTTCTTT. Residues: CASSPQQGASTEAFF. The chain combines TRBV18 with TRBJ1-1; 8 bases agree with TRBD1. The CDR3 is 15 amino acids. Germline loops: CDR1 KGHSH, CDR2 LQKENI. Trimming took 1 base from V and 5 from J; bases not matched to a gene: 6.

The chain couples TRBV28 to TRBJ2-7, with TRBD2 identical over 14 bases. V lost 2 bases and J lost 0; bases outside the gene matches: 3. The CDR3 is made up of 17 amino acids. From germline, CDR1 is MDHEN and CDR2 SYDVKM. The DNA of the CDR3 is TGTGCCAGCAGTTTACGACTAGCGGGAGGGCGCTCCTACGAGCAGTACTTC. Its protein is CASSLRLAGGRSYEQYF.

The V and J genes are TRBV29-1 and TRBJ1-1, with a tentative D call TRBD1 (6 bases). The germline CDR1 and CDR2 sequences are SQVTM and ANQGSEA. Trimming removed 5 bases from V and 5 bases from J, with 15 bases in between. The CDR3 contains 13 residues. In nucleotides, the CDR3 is TGCAGCGTTACCCACAGGGTAGAGACTGAAGCTTTCTTT. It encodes CSVTHRVETEAFF. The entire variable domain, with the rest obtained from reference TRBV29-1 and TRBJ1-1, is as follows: SAVISQKPSRDICQRGTSLTIQCQVDSQVTMMFWYRQQPGQSLTLIATANQGSEATYESGFVIDKFPISRPNLTFSTLTVSNMSPEDSSIYLCSVTHRVETEAFFGQGTRLTVV.

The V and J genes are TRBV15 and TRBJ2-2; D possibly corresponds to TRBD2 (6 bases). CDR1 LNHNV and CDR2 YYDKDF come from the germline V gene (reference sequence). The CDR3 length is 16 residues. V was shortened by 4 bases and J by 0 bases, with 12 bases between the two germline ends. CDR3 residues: CATSTGGTSNTGELFF. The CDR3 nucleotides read TGTGCCACCAGCACTGGGGGGACCTCGAACACCGGGGAGCTGTTTTTT.

This chain's CDR3 is CASSRGLAGGPLDEQFF. In nucleotides, the CDR3 is TGCGCCAGCAGCCGGGGACTAGCGGGGGGGCCTTTGGATGAGCAGTTCTTC. The chain carries TRBV5-1 and TRBJ2-1, with 16 bases identical to TRBD2. After removal of 4 bases from V and 8 bases from J, the junction contained 9 bases not matched to a gene. Germline V gene sequence: CDR1 SGHRS, CDR2 YFSETQ. The CDR3 runs to 17 residues.

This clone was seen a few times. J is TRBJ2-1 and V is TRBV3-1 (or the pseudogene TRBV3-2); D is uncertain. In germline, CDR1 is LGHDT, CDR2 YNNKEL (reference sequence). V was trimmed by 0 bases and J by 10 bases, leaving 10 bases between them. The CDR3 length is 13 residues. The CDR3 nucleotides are TGTGCCAGCAGCCAAGAAGTGCGCCGAGAGCAGTTCTTC. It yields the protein CASSQEVRREQFF.

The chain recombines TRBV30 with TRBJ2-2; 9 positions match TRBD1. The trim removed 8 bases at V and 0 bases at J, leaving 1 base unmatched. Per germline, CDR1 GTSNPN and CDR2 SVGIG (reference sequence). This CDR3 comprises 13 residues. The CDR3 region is CARDRANTGELFF. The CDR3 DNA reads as TGTGCCCGGGACAGGGCGAACACCGGGGAGCTGTTTTTT.

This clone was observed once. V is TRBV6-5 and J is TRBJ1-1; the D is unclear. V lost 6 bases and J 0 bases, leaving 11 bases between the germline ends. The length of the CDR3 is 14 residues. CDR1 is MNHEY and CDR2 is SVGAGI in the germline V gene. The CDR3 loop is CASSLHIMNTEAFF. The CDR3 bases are TGTGCCAGCAGCCTTCACATCATGAACACTGAAGCTTTCTTT.

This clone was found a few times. This CDR3 reads CAWTAGGNQPQHF. The CDR3, as DNA: TGTGCCTGGACCGCGGGTGGCAATCAGCCCCAGCATTTT. The chain employs TRBV30 and TRBJ1-5; no clear D gene. The CDR3 runs to 13 residues. Trimming stripped 4 bases from V and 2 bases from J, with 9 bases between. Germline-derived CDR1 and CDR2 are GTSNPN and SVGIG (reference sequence).